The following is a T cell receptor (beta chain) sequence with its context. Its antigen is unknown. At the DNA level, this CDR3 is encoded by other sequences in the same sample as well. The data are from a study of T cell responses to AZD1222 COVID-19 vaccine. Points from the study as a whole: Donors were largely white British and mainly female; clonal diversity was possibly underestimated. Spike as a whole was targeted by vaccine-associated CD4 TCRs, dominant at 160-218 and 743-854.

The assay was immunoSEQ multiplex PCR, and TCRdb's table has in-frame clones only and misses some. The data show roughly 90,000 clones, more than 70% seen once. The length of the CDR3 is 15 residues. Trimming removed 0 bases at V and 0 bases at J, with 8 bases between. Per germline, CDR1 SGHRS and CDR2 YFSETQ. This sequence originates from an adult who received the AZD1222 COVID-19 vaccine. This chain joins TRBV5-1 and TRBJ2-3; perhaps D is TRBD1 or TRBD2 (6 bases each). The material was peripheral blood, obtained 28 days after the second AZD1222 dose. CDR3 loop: CASSLAGASTDTQYF. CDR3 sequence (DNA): TGCGCCAGCAGCTTGGCGGGGGCTAGCACAGATACGCAGTATTTT.